This T cell receptor beta chain originates from a study of chemoradiotherapy in HPV16-positive cancers (dated by TCRdb to between 2021 and 2024). Study-wide context: Using functional T-cell assays on cells from a couple of HPV16-positive patients, the researchers defined candidate HPV-specific T-cell clones and common TCR motifs. The study asked whether T-cell immunity against the HPV oncoproteins E6 and E7 changes during chemoradiotherapy and whether it affects survival. The candidate HPV-specific TCRs and motifs were then tracked in TCR repertoires from over 85 patients with HPV-related cancers.

Summary of the overall study and its limitations: Expansion of candidate HPV-specific clones and E7-related TCR motifs was observed in the tumor microenvironment during treatment, whereas no such expansion was observed for non-HPV-specific T cells. The functional definition of HPV-specific T cells was derived from only two HPV16-positive patients, and the survival association was reported for HPV16-positive patients. In HPV16-positive patients, expansion of HPV-responsive T cells during chemoradiotherapy was associated with improved recurrence-free survival.

The protocol used for the library was the immunoSEQ multiplex PCR assay. As stored in TCRdb, this immuneACCESS dataset retains in-frame rearrangements with V and J assigned. A fraction of the clones does not appear; measured against another copy, unresolved V genes explain less than half of the discrepancy, and the remainder lacks a known reason. Recorded for this sample are some 14,000 clones; over 70% of them occurred a single time. The ten most abundant clones make up 1.3% of the sample. Because repertoires were sampled repeatedly during chemoradiotherapy, clonal expansion in the tumor microenvironment could be followed. Points on this clone: What antigen it recognizes has not been identified. No base quality values were provided; no much bigger clone lies one nucleotide off.

Germline trimming amounts to 11 bases on V and 5 bases on J, with 14 as the count of junction bases outside the gene matches. CDR1 SNHLY and CDR2 FYNNEI were looked up in the germline V gene. From cysteine to phenylalanine, the CDR3 is 14 amino acids long. The DNA shown is the 42-base CDR3, in frame from base 1. This chain joins TRBV2 to TRBJ2-7; 8 junctional bases match TRBD2. The specimen was collected from a patient who underwent chemoradiotherapy. This TCR was recovered from a human donor with HPV-associated anogenital cancer. The bases are TGTGCCGGGCGCGGGGGGACGGGGCGAAACGAGCAGTACTTC. It translates to CAGRGGTGRNEQYF.